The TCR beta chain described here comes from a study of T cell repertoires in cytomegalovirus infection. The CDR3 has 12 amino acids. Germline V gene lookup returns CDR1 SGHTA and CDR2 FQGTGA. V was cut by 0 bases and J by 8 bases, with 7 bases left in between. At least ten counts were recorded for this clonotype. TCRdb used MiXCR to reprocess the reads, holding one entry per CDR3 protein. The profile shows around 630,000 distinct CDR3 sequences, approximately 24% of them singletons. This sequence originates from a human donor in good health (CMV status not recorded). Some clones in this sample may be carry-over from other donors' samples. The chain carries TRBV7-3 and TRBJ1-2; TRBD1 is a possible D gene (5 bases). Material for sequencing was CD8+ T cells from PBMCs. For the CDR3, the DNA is TGTGCCAGCAGCTTAACGGGGACCGGCTACACCTTC. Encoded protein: CASSLTGTGYTF.